There are many counts of the clone carrying this T cell receptor (beta chain). The target antigen is unknown. Each TCR cDNA molecule bore a unique molecular identifier. TCRdb reprocessed the 5' RACE reads via MiXCR and lists one record per CDR3 protein. Seen here are roughly 4,200 distinct CDR3 sequences, over 8% observed once, and the top ten hold 45% to 55%. The source of the sample is a study of spatial heterogeneity in lung cancer. Study-wide points: Ubiquitous expanded tumor TCRs appeared in blood more at resection than follow-up.

Time point in this sample: sample taken at primary tumor resection. Extraction of whole RNA from tumor, nontumor lung or frozen PBMC preceded unsorted sequencing. The donor group consisted of 55 to 85 patients who had untreated, early-stage non-small cell lung cancer. The clonotype originates from a male donor with early-stage non-small cell lung cancer. The sample here was PBMCs, taken at surgery.

This chain's CDR3 is CASSSWGQGALGYTF. The CDR3 DNA reads TGTGCCAGCAGTTCCTGGGGACAGGGGGCGCTTGGCTACACCTTC. V gene TRBV6-5 combines with J gene TRBJ1-2; 12 positions match TRBD1. The V gene end was trimmed by 4 bases and the J gene end by 7 bases; junction bases not matched to a gene: 7. The germline CDR1 and CDR2 sequences are MNHEY and SVGAGI. This CDR3 contains 15 residues.